The 23 T cell receptor beta chains presented below share a single source sample, sequenced in a study of cytomegalovirus exposure and HLA in healthy donors (dated by TCRdb to between 2016 and 2019). Preparation of the library involved the immunoSEQ multiplex PCR assay. The multiplex PCR relied on a mix of 60 forward primers for TCR Vbeta segments and 13 reverse primers for TCR Jbeta segments. TCRdb took over this immuneACCESS table, retaining in-frame rearrangements with V and J assigned. Such tables are incomplete; in checked studies, under half of the missing clones stem from an unresolved V gene, and the remainder is unexplained. The data table for this sample lists about 140,000 clones. The ten largest clones take up about 2.2% of the sample. Specimen: PBMCs. Source of these receptors: a woman aged 18-29 years in good health and CMV-seronegative.

Written as DNA, the CDR3 is TGTGCCAGCCGTAGGTCGGGTCACACAGATACGCAGTATTTT. Amino acids: CASRRSGHTDTQYF. The chain has TRBV27 and TRBJ2-3; D unresolved. CDR1 and CDR2 (germline): MNHEY, SMNVEV (reference sequence). The CDR3 is 14 residues long. V lost 8 bases to trimming and J lost 2 bases, with 14 bases between them.

This sequence joins TRBV13 and TRBJ2-1, with D unclear. The V and J ends lost 6 bases and 6 bases respectively, with 24 bases between them. CDR1 and CDR2 from the germline V gene are PRHDT and FYEKMQ (reference sequence). The CDR3 consists of 17 residues. Written as DNA, the CDR3 is TGTGCCAGCAGTCCCGACCTGCAAACAGACGCTACCAATGAGCAGTTCTTC. Its translation: CASSPDLQTDATNEQFF.

The genes are TRBV19 and TRBJ1-4, with D possibly matching TRBD1 (6 bases). This CDR3 spans 13 amino acids. V lost 10 bases to trimming and J lost 8 bases, with 17 bases between them. Per germline, CDR1 LNHDA and CDR2 SQIVND (reference sequence). The CDR3 loop reads CATRGEGGEKLFF. The CDR3 DNA sequence: TGTGCCACCAGAGGGGAAGGGGGAGAAAAACTGTTTTTT.

V gene TRBV10-3 combines with J gene TRBJ1-2, with 7 bases that match TRBD1. The CDR3 length is 13 residues. From germline, CDR1 is ENHRY and CDR2 SYGVKD. Trimming took 8 bases from V and 8 from J; bases not matched to a gene: 11. The CDR3 here is CAIGPQGLSGYTF. The CDR3 DNA reads as TGTGCCATCGGCCCACAGGGGTTGAGCGGCTACACCTTC.

The V gene is TRBV6-7, the J gene TRBJ2-7; TRBD1 agrees at 8 bases. TRBV6-7 is flagged as an ORF with uncertain function. The CDR3 runs to 17 residues. V gave up 2 bases and J gave up 0 bases; unmatched junction bases: 9. CDR3 sequence: CASSYHTGTGSSYEQYV. The CDR3 DNA is TGTGCCAGCAGTTACCACACCGGGACAGGTAGCTCCTACGAGCAGTACGTC.

This chain connects TRBV12-5 to TRBJ1-1; no clear D gene. CDR3 length: 13 amino acids. The V end lost 0 bases, the J end lost 5 bases, and 7 bases lay between the germline ends. The germline gives CDR1 LGHNT, CDR2 FRNRAP. The CDR3 nucleotides are TGTGCTAGTGGTTTGGTAAGCGGGACTGAAGCTTTCTTT. It encodes CASGLVSGTEAFF.

The chain employs TRBV27 and TRBJ1-2; TRBD1 might be the D (5 bases). V was clipped by 1 base and J by 5 bases, with 14 bases between them. The CDR3 consists of 15 residues. Germline V gene sequence: CDR1 MNHEY, CDR2 SMNVEV (reference sequence). DNA for the CDR3: TGTGCCAGCAGTTTATTTGCAGGGTTGGCGTATGGCTACACCTTC. Translating gives CASSLFAGLAYGYTF.

This chain connects TRBV7-9 to TRBJ1-4; 10 bases line up with TRBD1. J gave up 4 bases and V 2 bases, and 10 bases lay outside the gene matches. Germline V CDR1 and CDR2: SEHNR, FQNEAQ (reference sequence). The CDR3 contains 18 residues. CDR3: CASSLNPGTGARNEKLFF. The CDR3 bases are TGTGCCAGCAGCTTAAACCCTGGGACAGGGGCCCGTAATGAAAAACTGTTTTTT.

The chain recombines TRBV28 with TRBJ2-1; 7 nucleotides agree with TRBD2. The junction had 6 bases not matched to a gene; V was cut back by 10 bases and J by 6 bases. The CDR3 runs 12 residues. Germline V gives CDR1 MDHEN, CDR2 SYDVKM. CDR3 DNA: TGTGCCACCCGGCGGGGGTCCAATGAGCAGTTCTTC. This sequence encodes CATRRGSNEQFF. The full variable domain, rest sourced from reference TRBV28 and TRBJ2-1, is DVKVTQSSRYLVKRTGEKVFLECVQDMDHENMFWYRQDPGLGLRLIYFSYDVKMKEKGDIPEGYSVSREKKERFSLILESASTNQTSMYLCATRRGSNEQFFGPGTRLTVL.

This chain joins TRBV5-8 and TRBJ1-4, with D uncertain. The CDR3 has 15 amino acids. Trimming left V 0 bases short and J 5 bases short, with 11 bases between. Germline V CDR1 and CDR2: SGHTS, YDEGEE. This CDR3 reads CASSLGAAGNEKLFF. In DNA form, the CDR3 reads TGTGCCAGCAGCTTGGGGGCGGCGGGGAATGAAAAACTGTTTTTT.

The chain uses TRBV9 and TRBJ1-1; D is undetermined. This CDR3 has 14 residues. The germline V gene encodes CDR1 SGDLS and CDR2 YYNGEE. V gave up 0 bases and J gave up 4 bases, with 10 bases separating them. CDR3 nucleotide sequence: TGTGCCAGCAGCGTAGCTACTAGCTCCACTGAAGCTTTCTTT. It is translated as CASSVATSSTEAFF.

The J gene is TRBJ1-2, the V gene TRBV11-2; weak D call: TRBD1 (5 bases). This CDR3 spans 13 amino acids. The germline V gene has CDR1 SGHAT and CDR2 FQNNGV. V was shortened by 1 base and J by 6 bases, with 9 bases between the two germline ends. CDR3 region: CASSLASGNGYTF. Here the CDR3 DNA reads TGTGCCAGCAGCTTAGCGTCAGGGAATGGCTACACCTTC.

This chain connects TRBV21-1 to TRBJ2-3; the DNA was not compared with TRBD2, the D call given in the table. TRBV21-1 represents a pseudogene. The CDR3 consists of 17 residues. CDR3 coding DNA: TGTGCCAGCAGCAAAAATTTTAGCGGGGGAAGCACAGATACGCAGTATTTT. The encoded protein is CASSKNFSGGSTDTQYF.

The chain has TRBV27 and TRBJ2-2; tentatively, D is TRBD1 (6 bases). This CDR3 comprises 13 residues. Trimming removed 8 bases at V and 4 bases at J, with 11 bases between. Looked up from germline, CDR1 is MNHEY and CDR2 is SMNVEV (reference sequence). The CDR3 DNA reads TGTGCCAGCTCCACAGGGACCACCGGGGAGCTGTTTTTT. Encoded protein: CASSTGTTGELFF.

The chain carries TRBV30 and TRBJ1-1, with no clear D. The CDR3 is 16 amino acids. The V and J ends lost 0 bases and 4 bases respectively, with 18 bases between them. The germline CDR1 and CDR2 sequences are GTSNPN and SVGIG (reference sequence). In DNA form, the CDR3 reads TGTGCCTGGAGTGTTAGGCATCTAGGTCGACCCACTGAAGCTTTCTTT. Its protein is CAWSVRHLGRPTEAFF.

The chain carries TRBV5-1 and TRBJ1-4; 9 bases line up with TRBD1. Germline trimming cut 1 base from V and 8 bases from J; bases unmatched to any gene: 6. Germline CDR1 is SGHRS and CDR2 is YFSETQ. The length of the CDR3 is 15 residues. CDR3 sequence: CASSLRTGADEKLFF. The CDR3 DNA is TGCGCCAGCAGCTTGAGGACAGGGGCAGACGAAAAACTGTTTTTT.

The chain links TRBV19 to TRBJ1-2; D is perhaps TRBD1 (5 bases). This CDR3 has 15 amino acids. Trimming left V 6 bases short and J 2 bases short, with 16 bases between. The germline V gene has CDR1 LNHDA and CDR2 SQIVND (reference sequence). For the CDR3, the DNA is TGTGCCAGTAGCCCCGGGCGGGGACCCAACTATGGCTACACCTTC. This encodes CASSPGRGPNYGYTF.

V and J are TRBV10-3 and TRBJ2-7; D remains ambiguous. The CDR3 totals 12 residues. The V and J ends lost 2 bases and 3 bases respectively, with 5 bases between them. Germline V CDR1 and CDR2: ENHRY, SYGVKD. Here the CDR3 DNA reads TGTGCCATCAGTGAGCAGATCTACGAGCAGTACTTC. This sequence encodes CAISEQIYEQYF.

The genes are TRBV19 and TRBJ1-5; D is unresolved. V was cut by 3 bases and J by 2 bases, with 14 bases left in between. The CDR3 spans 16 residues. CDR1 is LNHDA and CDR2 is SQIVND in the germline V gene (reference sequence). The CDR3, as DNA: TGTGCCAGTAGTATTTTGGGTGGGGAGGGCAATCAGCCCCAGCATTTT. Translating it yields CASSILGGEGNQPQHF.

The chain recombines TRBV29-1 with TRBJ2-5; no clear D gene. The J call is in doubt because the DNA end fits TRBJ2-7 better. The length of the CDR3 is 12 residues. Germline loops: CDR1 SQVTM, CDR2 ANQGSEA. Here the CDR3 DNA reads TGCAGCGTGCATTCGAGCTCCTACGAGCAGTACTTC. Translation gives CSVHSSSYEQYF.

The chain employs TRBV30 and TRBJ2-7, with D possibly TRBD1 on 5 matching bases. V lost 2 bases to trimming and J lost 0 bases, with 14 bases between them. CDR3 length: 15 amino acids. CDR1 GTSNPN and CDR2 SVGIG come from the germline V gene (reference sequence). In DNA, the CDR3 is TGTGCCTGGAGTAGGGGCAGGGATAACTCCTACGAGCAGTACGTC. Protein sequence: CAWSRGRDNSYEQYV.

This chain links TRBV5-1 with TRBJ2-1, with a possible D match to TRBD1 (5 bases). CDR1 and CDR2 (germline): SGHRS, YFSETQ. Trimming removed 4 bases at V and 2 bases at J, with 10 bases between. The CDR3 runs 14 residues. The CDR3, as DNA: TGCGCCAGCAGCGTACAACAGGCCTACAATGAGCAGTTCTTC. Protein: CASSVQQAYNEQFF.

This rearrangement joins TRBV27 to TRBJ2-1; 7 positions match TRBD2. The CDR3 length is 17 residues. The V gene end was trimmed by 3 bases and the J gene end by 5 bases; junction bases not matched to a gene: 13. The germline CDR1 and CDR2 sequences are MNHEY and SMNVEV (reference sequence). Here the CDR3 DNA reads TGTGCCAGCAGTTTCTATTCTAGCGGTCAACGTAACAATGAGCAGTTCTTC. It translates to CASSFYSSGQRNNEQFF.